This TCR beta chain comes out of a study of radiotherapy plus CTLA-4 blockade in lung cancer. For the study at large: Among patients, less than 20% showed objective responses, and around 30% had disease control.

The V end lost 0 bases, the J end lost 4 bases, and 13 bases lay between the germline ends. Germline V gene lookup returns CDR1 SGHRS and CDR2 YFSETQ. This CDR3 is 15 amino acids long. Study results and limitations: Response was reportedly best predicted by early blood T cell clone dynamics, with interferon-beta.

Comment on this clone: Its matching antigen is unknown.

Measured with immunoSEQ multiplex PCR; TCRdb has only the in-frame clones, and not every one. The sample holds tens of thousands of clones; around 63% are singletons and the top ten take under 20%. The source of this sequence is a human donor with non-small cell lung cancer who had a partial response to radiotherapy plus ipilimumab. Material: peripheral blood, obtained from a patient treated with radiotherapy plus ipilimumab. V usage is TRBV5-1 and J usage is TRBJ1-1; tentatively, D is TRBD1 (6 bases). CDR3 protein: CASSLGTGWGTEAFF. The CDR3 DNA follows: TGCGCCAGCAGCTTGGGAACAGGGTGGGGCACTGAAGCTTTCTTT.